The 12 T cell receptor beta chains listed next were all sequenced from one sample in a study of radiotherapy plus CTLA-4 blockade in lung cancer. The protocol was immunoSEQ multiplex PCR, while the TCRdb copy is restricted to in-frame clones and leaves out a portion. Here the sample spans 55,000 or so clones, around four fifths being singletons. The sample consisted of peripheral blood, taken from a patient treated with radiotherapy plus ipilimumab. Receptors originate from a human donor with non-small cell lung cancer whose response to radiotherapy plus ipilimumab could not be evaluated.

The chain couples TRBV10-3 to TRBJ2-7; D call uncertain. Trimming took off 5 bases at V and 4 bases at J, with 12 bases between the two ends. Germline V gene data show CDR1 as ENHRY and CDR2 as SYGVKD. The CDR3 runs 13 residues. The CDR3 sequence: CAISNRQVYEQYF. The CDR3 DNA is TGTGCCATCAGTAACCGGCAGGTATACGAGCAGTACTTC.

This clone was seen more than once but under ten times. The chain has TRBV6-6 and TRBJ1-1; no clear D. Trimming pared 2 bases from V and 2 bases from J, leaving 9 bases between. Germline loops: CDR1 MNHNY, CDR2 SVGAGI (reference sequence). The CDR3 sequence is 14 residues long. In DNA, the CDR3 is TGTGCCAGCAGTTACGTCGGGAGTAACACTGAAGCTTTCTTT. This sequence encodes CASSYVGSNTEAFF.

The chain carries TRBV7-2 and TRBJ1-1, with D perhaps matching TRBD1 (5 bases). The CDR3 is made up of 16 amino acids. Germline CDR1 reads SGHTA; CDR2 reads FQGNSA. V was shortened by 1 base and J by 1 base, with 13 bases between the two germline ends. The DNA of the CDR3 is TGTGCCAGCAGCTTAGACTTCTGGGGGGGGAACACTGAAGCTTTCTTT. It is translated as CASSLDFWGGNTEAFF.

The chain has TRBV7-9 and TRBJ1-4; D uncertain. From germline, CDR1 is SEHNR and CDR2 FQNEAQ (reference sequence). V was shortened by 4 bases and J by 8 bases, with 17 bases between the two germline ends. The CDR3 is made up of 15 amino acids. The CDR3 DNA sequence: TGTGCCAGCAGCTCCCCGGGCGCCGGGAGCGAAAAACTGTTTTTT. It codes for CASSSPGAGSEKLFF. Complete variable domain (other parts from reference TRBV7-9 and TRBJ1-4): DTGVSQNPRHKITKRGQNVTFRCDPISEHNRLYWYRQTLGQGPEFLTYFQNEAQLEKSRLLSDRFSAERPKGSFSTLEIQRTEQGDSAMYLCASSSPGAGSEKLFFGSGTQLSVL.

This rearrangement joins TRBV13 to TRBJ2-3; possible D gene TRBD2, 7 bases. The CDR3 totals 18 residues. Trimming pared 2 bases from V and 1 base from J, leaving 19 bases between. Germline V gives CDR1 PRHDT, CDR2 FYEKMQ (reference sequence). The CDR3 spells CASSLHRQGGGRTDTQYF. The DNA for the CDR3 is TGTGCCAGCAGCTTACATCGTCAAGGCGGGGGCCGCACAGATACGCAGTATTTT.

The chain recombines TRBV7-2 with TRBJ1-6; TRBD1 matches at 11 bases. CDR1 and CDR2 from the germline V gene are SGHTA and FQGNSA. After removal of 5 bases from V and 5 bases from J, the junction contained 5 bases not matched to a gene. This CDR3 comprises 16 residues. CDR3 nucleotides: TGTGCCAGCAGCACCGGACAGGGGGCAAATAATTCACCCCTCCACTTT. Its protein is CASSTGQGANNSPLHF.

The rearrangement uses TRBV10-3 and TRBJ2-3, with a weak D call TRBD2 (6 bases). The CDR3 consists of 15 residues. Trimming removed 4 bases at V and 0 bases at J, with 11 bases between. The germline gives CDR1 ENHRY, CDR2 SYGVKD. CDR3 sequence reads: CAISVAGRSTDTQYF. CDR3 nucleotide sequence: TGTGCCATCAGTGTGGCGGGGCGAAGCACAGATACGCAGTATTTT.

There are a few counts of this clone. The V and J genes are TRBV5-4 and TRBJ2-3; possible D gene TRBD2, 5 bases. Trimming stripped 2 bases from V and 6 bases from J, with 10 bases between. The CDR3 has 13 amino acids. CDR1 is SGHNT and CDR2 is YYREEE in the germline V gene (reference sequence). The DNA for the CDR3 is TGTGCCAGCAGCTTTTCTCGGGGTGATACGCAGTATTTT. It is translated as CASSFSRGDTQYF.

DNA for the CDR3: TGTGCCAGCAACGGAGACGGGGGTACGCAGTATTTT. Amino acid sequence: CASNGDGGTQYF. V is TRBV7-2 and J is TRBJ2-3; tentatively, D is TRBD2 (6 bases). The germline CDR1 and CDR2 sequences are SGHTA and FQGNSA. The germline V and J ends were trimmed by 7 bases and 8 bases, with 13 bases remaining between them. This CDR3 is built from 12 residues. Using reference TRBV7-2 and TRBJ2-3 for the parts outside the CDR3, the full variable domain is GAGVSQSPSNKVTEKGKDVELRCDPISGHTALYWYRQSLGQGLEFLIYFQGNSAPDKSGLPSDRFSAERTGGSVSTLTIQRTQQEDSAVYLCASNGDGGTQYFGPGTRLTVL.

The chain uses TRBV25-1 and TRBJ2-7; TRBD1 agrees at 10 bases. In germline, CDR1 is MGHDK, CDR2 SYGVNS. V lost 6 bases and J lost 1; bases outside the gene matches: 6. The CDR3 consists of 15 residues. The DNA of the CDR3 is TGTGCCAGCAGCGGCAGGACAGGGGGGTCCTACGAGCAGTACTTC. Translating it yields CASSGRTGGSYEQYF.

J is TRBJ2-2 and V is TRBV12-5, with no clear D. The CDR3 sequence is 15 residues long. In germline, CDR1 is LGHNT, CDR2 FRNRAP. Trimming took off 4 bases at V and 6 bases at J, with 15 bases between the two ends. The chain's CDR3 is CASGYATVGAGELFF. DNA for the CDR3: TGTGCTAGTGGTTACGCTACAGTGGGCGCCGGGGAGCTGTTTTTT. The variable domain in full, with the rest retrieved from reference TRBV12-5 and TRBJ2-2, is DARVTQTPRHKVTEMGQEVTMRCQPILGHNTVFWYRQTMMQGLELLAYFRNRAPLDDSGMPKDRFSAEMPDATLATLKIQPSEPRDSAVYFCASGYATVGAGELFFGEGSRLTVL.

The chain is built from TRBV12-5 and TRBJ1-5, with a possible D match to TRBD1 (6 bases). This CDR3 comprises 13 residues. Trimming cost V 6 bases and J 6 bases, with 12 bases left between them. Germline CDR1 reads LGHNT; CDR2 reads FRNRAP. The CDR3 DNA follows: TGTGCTAGTGGGCAGGGGAAGGGTCAGCCCCAGCATTTT. This encodes CASGQGKGQPQHF. Combining the CDR3 with reference TRBV12-5 and TRBJ1-5 gives the whole variable domain DARVTQTPRHKVTEMGQEVTMRCQPILGHNTVFWYRQTMMQGLELLAYFRNRAPLDDSGMPKDRFSAEMPDATLATLKIQPSEPRDSAVYFCASGQGKGQPQHFGDGTRLSIL.